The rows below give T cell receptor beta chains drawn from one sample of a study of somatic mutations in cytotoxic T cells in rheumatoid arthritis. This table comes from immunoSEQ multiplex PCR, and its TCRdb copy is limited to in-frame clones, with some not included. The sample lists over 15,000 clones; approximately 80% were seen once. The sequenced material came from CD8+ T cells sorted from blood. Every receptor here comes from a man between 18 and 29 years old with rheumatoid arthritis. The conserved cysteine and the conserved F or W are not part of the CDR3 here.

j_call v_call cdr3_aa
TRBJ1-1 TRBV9 ASSADGGEEAF
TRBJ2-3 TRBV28 ASSLLGGSDTDTQY
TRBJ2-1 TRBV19 ASKNYNEQF
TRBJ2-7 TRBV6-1 ASSERDIGEQY
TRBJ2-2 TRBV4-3 ASSQRQGGLAGTNTGELF
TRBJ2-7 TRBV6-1 ASSPEAGSEQY
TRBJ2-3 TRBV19 ASSIGGRGGADTQY
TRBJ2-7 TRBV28 ASSLSRVGEQY
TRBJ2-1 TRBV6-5 ASSYALAGGDNEQF
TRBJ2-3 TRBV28 ASSSSGTRWADTQY
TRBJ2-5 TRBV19 ASSTGFGVQETQY
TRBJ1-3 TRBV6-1 ASSESPGRYGNTIY
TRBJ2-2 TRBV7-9 ASSPGQGARDGSPGELF